The source of this T cell receptor beta chain is a study of cytomegalovirus exposure and HLA in healthy donors. Findings and limits, study-wide: In most subjects, TCR beta sequences reportedly gave accurate predictions of HLA-A and HLA-B alleles.

This CDR3 has 12 residues. V was pared by 7 bases and J by 5 bases, with 2 bases of the junction left unmatched. Germline CDR1 reads MNHEY; CDR2 reads SVGAGI. Unrecorded immune exposure was likely among donors, who were nominally healthy when sampled. Concerning this clone itself: Its target is not known. The sample contains more than one DNA sequence encoding this CDR3.

Primers: 60 Vbeta forward and 13 Jbeta reverse. Profiled with immunoSEQ multiplex PCR; TCRdb holds only in-frame clones, not every one. The sample lists about 120,000 clones; roughly 82% were seen once. Material: PBMCs. This chain joins TRBV6-5 and TRBJ1-2; 9 bases line up with TRBD1. The origin of this receptor is a man between 18 and 29 years old in good health and CMV-seropositive. Here the CDR3 reads CASTDRGYGYTF. Written as DNA, the CDR3 is TGTGCCAGCACCGACAGGGGGTATGGCTACACCTTC.